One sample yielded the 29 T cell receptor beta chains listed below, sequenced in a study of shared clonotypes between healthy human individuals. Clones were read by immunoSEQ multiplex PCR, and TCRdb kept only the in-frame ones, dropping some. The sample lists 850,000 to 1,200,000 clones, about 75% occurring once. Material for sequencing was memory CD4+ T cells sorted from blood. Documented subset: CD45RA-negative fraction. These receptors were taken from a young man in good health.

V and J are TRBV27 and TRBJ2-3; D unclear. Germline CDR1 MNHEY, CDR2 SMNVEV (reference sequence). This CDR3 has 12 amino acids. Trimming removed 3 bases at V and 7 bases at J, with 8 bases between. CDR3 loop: CASSLDGNTQYF. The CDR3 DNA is TGTGCCAGCAGTTTGGACGGCAATACGCAGTATTTT.

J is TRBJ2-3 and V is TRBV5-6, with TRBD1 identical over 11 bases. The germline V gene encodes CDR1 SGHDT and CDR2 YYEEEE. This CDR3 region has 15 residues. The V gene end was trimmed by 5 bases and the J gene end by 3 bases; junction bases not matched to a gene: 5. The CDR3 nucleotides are TGTGCCAGCAGACTGGACAGGGGGCTGACAGATACGCAGTATTTT. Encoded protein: CASRLDRGLTDTQYF.

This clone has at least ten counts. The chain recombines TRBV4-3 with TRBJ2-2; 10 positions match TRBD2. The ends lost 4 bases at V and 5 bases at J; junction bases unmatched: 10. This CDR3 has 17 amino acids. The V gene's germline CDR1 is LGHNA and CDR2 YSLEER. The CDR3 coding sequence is TGCGCCAGCAGCCCGGGGGGGTCAGCGGGAGGGACCGGGGAGCTGTTTTTT. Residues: CASSPGGSAGGTGELFF.

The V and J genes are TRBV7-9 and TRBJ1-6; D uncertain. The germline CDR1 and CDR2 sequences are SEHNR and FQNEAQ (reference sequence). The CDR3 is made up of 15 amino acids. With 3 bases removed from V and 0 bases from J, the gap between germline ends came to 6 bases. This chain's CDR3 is CASSFKSSYNSPLHF. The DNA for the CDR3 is TGTGCCAGCAGCTTTAAGAGCTCCTATAATTCACCCCTCCACTTT.

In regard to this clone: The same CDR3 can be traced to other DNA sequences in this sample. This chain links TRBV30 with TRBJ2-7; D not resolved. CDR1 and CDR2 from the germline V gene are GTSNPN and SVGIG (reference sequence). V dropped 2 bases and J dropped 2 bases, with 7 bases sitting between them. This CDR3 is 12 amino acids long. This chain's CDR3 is CAWSSGTYEQYF. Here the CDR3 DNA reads TGTGCCTGGAGTAGTGGAACCTACGAGCAGTACTTC.

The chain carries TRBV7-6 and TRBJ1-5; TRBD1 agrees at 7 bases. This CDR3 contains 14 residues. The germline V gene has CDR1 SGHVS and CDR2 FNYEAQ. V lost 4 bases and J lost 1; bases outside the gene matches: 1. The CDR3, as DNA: TGTGCCAGCAGCTCACAGGGGAGCAATCAGCCCCAGCATTTT. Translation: CASSSQGSNQPQHF.

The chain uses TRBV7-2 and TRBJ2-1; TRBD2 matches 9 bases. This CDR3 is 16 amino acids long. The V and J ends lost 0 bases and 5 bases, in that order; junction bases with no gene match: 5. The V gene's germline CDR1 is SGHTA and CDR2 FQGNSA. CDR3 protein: CASSLASGRTNNEQFF. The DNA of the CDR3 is TGTGCCAGCAGCTTAGCTAGCGGGAGAACGAACAATGAGCAGTTCTTC.

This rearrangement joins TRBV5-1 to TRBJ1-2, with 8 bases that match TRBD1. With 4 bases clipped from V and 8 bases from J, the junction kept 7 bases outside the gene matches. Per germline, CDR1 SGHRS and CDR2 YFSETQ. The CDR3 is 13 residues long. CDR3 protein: CASSVTGGYGYTF. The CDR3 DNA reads TGCGCCAGCAGCGTTACAGGGGGTTACGGCTACACCTTC.

CDR3 loop: CATRGATTNTDTQYF. DNA of the CDR3: TGTGCCACCAGAGGGGCGACGACAAACACAGATACGCAGTATTTT. The rearrangement links TRBV15 to TRBJ2-3; possible D gene TRBD1, 5 bases. The CDR3 loop spans 15 amino acids. Germline V CDR1 and CDR2: LNHNV, YYDKDF (reference sequence). Trimming stripped 6 bases from V and 2 bases from J, with 15 bases between.

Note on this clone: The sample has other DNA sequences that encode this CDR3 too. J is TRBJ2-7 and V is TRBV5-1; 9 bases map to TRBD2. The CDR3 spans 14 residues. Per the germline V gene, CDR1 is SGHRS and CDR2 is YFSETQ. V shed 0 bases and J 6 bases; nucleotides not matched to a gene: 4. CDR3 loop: CASSLEAGGREQYF. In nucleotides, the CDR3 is TGCGCCAGCAGCTTGGAGGCGGGAGGGCGCGAGCAGTACTTC.

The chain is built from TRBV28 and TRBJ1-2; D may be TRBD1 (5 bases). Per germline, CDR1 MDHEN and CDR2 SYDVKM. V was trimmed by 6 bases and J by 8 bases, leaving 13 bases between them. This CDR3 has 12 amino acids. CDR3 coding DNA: TGTGCCAGCAGCCTTCGACAGCGCGGCTACACCTTC. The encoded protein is CASSLRQRGYTF.

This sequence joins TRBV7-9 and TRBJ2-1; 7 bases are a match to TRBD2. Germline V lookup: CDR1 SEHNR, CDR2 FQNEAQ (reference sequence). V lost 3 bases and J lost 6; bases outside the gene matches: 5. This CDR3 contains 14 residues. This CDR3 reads CASSFGGSGNEQFF. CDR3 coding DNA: TGTGCCAGCAGCTTCGGCGGGAGTGGCAATGAGCAGTTCTTC.

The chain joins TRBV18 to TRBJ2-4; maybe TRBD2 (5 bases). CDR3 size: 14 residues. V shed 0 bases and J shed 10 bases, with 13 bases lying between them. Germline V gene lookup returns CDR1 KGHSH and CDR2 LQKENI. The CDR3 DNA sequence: TGTGCCAGCTCACCACCGGACTCCCTGAGGATTCAGTACTTC. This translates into CASSPPDSLRIQYF.

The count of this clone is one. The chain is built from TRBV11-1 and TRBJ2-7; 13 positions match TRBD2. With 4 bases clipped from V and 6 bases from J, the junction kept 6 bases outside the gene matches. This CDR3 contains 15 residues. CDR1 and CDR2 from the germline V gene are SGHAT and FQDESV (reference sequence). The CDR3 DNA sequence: TGTGCCAGCAGCTCCAGACTAGCGGGGGGCCTCGAGCAGTACTTC. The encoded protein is CASSSRLAGGLEQYF.

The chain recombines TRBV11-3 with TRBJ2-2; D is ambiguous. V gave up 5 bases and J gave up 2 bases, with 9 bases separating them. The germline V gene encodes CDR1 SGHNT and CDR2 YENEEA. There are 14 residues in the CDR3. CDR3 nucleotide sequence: TGTGCCAGCAGCCACCAGGCCAACACCGGGGAGCTGTTTTTT. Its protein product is CASSHQANTGELFF.

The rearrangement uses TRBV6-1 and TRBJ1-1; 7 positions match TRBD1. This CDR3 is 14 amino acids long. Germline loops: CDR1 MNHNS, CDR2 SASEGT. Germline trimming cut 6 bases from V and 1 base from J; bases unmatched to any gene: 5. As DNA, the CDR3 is TGTGCCAGCAGAGACAGGGAAACGAACACTGAAGCTTTCTTT. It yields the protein CASRDRETNTEAFF.

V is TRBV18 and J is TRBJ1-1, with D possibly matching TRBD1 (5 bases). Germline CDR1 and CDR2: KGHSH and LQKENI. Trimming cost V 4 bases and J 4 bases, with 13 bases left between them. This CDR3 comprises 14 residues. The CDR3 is CASSLREGGTEAFF. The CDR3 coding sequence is TGTGCCAGCTCACTCAGGGAGGGAGGCACTGAAGCTTTCTTT.

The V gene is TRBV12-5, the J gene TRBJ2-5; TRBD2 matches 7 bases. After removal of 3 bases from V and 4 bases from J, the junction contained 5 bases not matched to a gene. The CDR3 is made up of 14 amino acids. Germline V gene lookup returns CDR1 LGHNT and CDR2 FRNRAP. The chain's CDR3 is CASGLGDYRETQYF. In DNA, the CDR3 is TGTGCTAGTGGTTTAGGGGACTACAGAGAGACCCAGTACTTC.

CDR3 DNA sequence: TGTGCCAGCACGACCCGGAGCACAGATACGCAGTATTTT. Translation: CASTTRSTDTQYF. This chain connects TRBV27 to TRBJ2-3; unclear D gene. This CDR3 has 13 amino acids. V gave up 7 bases and J gave up 0 bases, with 8 bases separating them. In germline, CDR1 is MNHEY, CDR2 SMNVEV (reference sequence).

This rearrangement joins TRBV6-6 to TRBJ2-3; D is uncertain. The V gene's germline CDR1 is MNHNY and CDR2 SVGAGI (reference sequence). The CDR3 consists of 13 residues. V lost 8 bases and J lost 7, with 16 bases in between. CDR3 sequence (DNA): TGTGCCAGCCTAGTAGAAGCAGGTCATACGCAGTATTTT. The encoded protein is CASLVEAGHTQYF.

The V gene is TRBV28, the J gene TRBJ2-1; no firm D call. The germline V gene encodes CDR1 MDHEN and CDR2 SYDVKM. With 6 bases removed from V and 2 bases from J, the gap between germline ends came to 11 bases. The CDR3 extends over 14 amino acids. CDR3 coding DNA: TGTGCCAGCAGCCCAGGCATGGCCTACAATGAGCAGTTCTTC. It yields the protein CASSPGMAYNEQFF. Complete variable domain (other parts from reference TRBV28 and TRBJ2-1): DVKVTQSSRYLVKRTGEKVFLECVQDMDHENMFWYRQDPGLGLRLIYFSYDVKMKEKGDIPEGYSVSREKKERFSLILESASTNQTSMYLCASSPGMAYNEQFFGPGTRLTVL.

The DNA of the CDR3 is TGTGCCTGGCTGGACTCCTTGCTCTCCTATAATTCACCCCTCCACTTT. It codes for CAWLDSLLSYNSPLHF. The rearrangement uses TRBV30 and TRBJ1-6; D is unresolved. The V gene's germline CDR1 is GTSNPN and CDR2 SVGIG (reference sequence). The V gene lost 5 bases and the J gene lost 0 bases, with 14 bases spanning the gap. The CDR3 length is 16 residues.

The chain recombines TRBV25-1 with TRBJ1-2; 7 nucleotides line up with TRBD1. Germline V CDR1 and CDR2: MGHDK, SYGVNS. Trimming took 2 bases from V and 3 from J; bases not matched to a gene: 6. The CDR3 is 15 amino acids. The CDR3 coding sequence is TGTGCCAGCAGTGAAAGACAGGGACACCACTATGGCTACACCTTC. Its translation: CASSERQGHHYGYTF.

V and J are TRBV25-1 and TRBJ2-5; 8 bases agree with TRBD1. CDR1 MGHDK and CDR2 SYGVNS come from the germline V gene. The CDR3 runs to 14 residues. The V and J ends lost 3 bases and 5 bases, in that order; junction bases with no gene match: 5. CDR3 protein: CASSDSDRVETQYF. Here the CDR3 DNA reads TGTGCCAGCAGTGACTCGGACAGGGTGGAGACCCAGTACTTC.

The CDR3 nucleotides are TGTGCCAGCAGCTTAAGGGGGCACACTGAAGCTTTCTTT. It codes for CASSLRGHTEAFF. V is TRBV7-2 and J is TRBJ1-1, with 7 bases aligning to TRBD1. The CDR3 spans 13 residues. J was trimmed by 3 bases and V by 2 bases; bases with no gene match: 0. The germline gives CDR1 SGHTA, CDR2 FQGNSA. The full variable domain, with the rest looked up from reference TRBV7-2 and TRBJ1-1, is GAGVSQSPSNKVTEKGKDVELRCDPISGHTALYWYRQSLGQGLEFLIYFQGNSAPDKSGLPSDRFSAERTGGSVSTLTIQRTQQEDSAVYLCASSLRGHTEAFFGQGTRLTVV.

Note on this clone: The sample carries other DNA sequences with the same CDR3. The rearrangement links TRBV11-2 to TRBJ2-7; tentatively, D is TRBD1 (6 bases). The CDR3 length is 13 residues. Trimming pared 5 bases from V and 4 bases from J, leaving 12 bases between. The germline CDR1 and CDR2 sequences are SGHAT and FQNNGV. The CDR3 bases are TGTGCCAGCAGCCCTGGACAGCCTTACGAGCAGTACTTC. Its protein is CASSPGQPYEQYF.

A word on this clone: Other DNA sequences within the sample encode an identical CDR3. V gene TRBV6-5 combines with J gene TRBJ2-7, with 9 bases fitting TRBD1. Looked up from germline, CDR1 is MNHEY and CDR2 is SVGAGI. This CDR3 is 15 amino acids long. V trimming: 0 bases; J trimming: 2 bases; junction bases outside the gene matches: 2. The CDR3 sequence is CASSYSDRGPYEQYF. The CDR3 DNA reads TGTGCCAGCAGTTACTCGGACAGGGGACCCTACGAGCAGTACTTC.

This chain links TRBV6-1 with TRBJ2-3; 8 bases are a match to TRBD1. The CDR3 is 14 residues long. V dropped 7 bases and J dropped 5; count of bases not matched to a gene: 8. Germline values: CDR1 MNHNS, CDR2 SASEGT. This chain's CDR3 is CASKGDRFIDTQYF. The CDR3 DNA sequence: TGTGCCAGCAAGGGGGACAGGTTTATAGATACGCAGTATTTT.

DNA of the CDR3: TGTGCCAGCCAACCTCAAGGCTCTGGGGCCAACGTCCTGACTTTC. It translates to CASQPQGSGANVLTF. The chain links TRBV2 to TRBJ2-6; no reliable D call. The germline CDR1 and CDR2 sequences are SNHLY and FYNNEI. The CDR3 covers 15 residues. With 8 bases removed from V and 0 bases from J, the gap between germline ends came to 11 bases.